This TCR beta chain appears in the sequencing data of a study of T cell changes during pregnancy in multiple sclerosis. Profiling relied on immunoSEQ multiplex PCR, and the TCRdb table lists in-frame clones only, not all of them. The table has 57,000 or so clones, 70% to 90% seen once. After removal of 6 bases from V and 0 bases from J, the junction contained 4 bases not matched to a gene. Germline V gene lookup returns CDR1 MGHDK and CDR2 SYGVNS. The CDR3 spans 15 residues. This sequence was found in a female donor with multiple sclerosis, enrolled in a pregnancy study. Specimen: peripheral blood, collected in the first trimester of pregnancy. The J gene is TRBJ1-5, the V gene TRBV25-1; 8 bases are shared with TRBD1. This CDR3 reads CASSQGAYSNQPQHF. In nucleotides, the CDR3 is TGTGCCAGCAGCCAGGGGGCATATAGCAATCAGCCCCAGCATTTT.